The sequence of this TCR beta chain was determined in a study of blood T cell repertoires in COVID-19. For the study at large: The study drew acute and convalescent COVID-19 samples from the United States, Italy and Spain. Nucleic acid was either cDNA or gDNA, and it came from T cells, B-cell-depleted T cells, or PBMCs.

Only one count was recorded for this clone. The CDR3 sequence is 16 residues long. CDR1 is MGHRA and CDR2 is YSYEKL in the germline V gene. V was shortened by 0 bases and J by 6 bases, with 17 bases between the two germline ends. Per the study methods: It was from reference gene primer amplification that nucleated cell counts were estimated. Measured with immunoSEQ multiplex PCR; TCRdb has only the in-frame clones, and not every one. That table furnishes V, J and clone size, whereas the DNA furnished D and trimming. This table has around 57,000 clones, around 80% appearing once. This TCR was sampled from a woman aged 60 to 75 with acute or convalescent COVID-19. Sample: peripheral blood. The chain has TRBV4-1 and TRBJ1-2, with D possibly TRBD1 on 5 matching bases. This CDR3 is CASSQDNTGKFNGYTF. For the CDR3, the DNA is TGCGCCAGCAGCCAAGATAACACAGGAAAATTTAATGGCTACACCTTC.